The 24 T cell receptor beta chains listed next were all sequenced from one sample in a study of radiation and T cells in renal cell carcinoma. Time point here: baseline pretreatment blood. As for treatment: 15 Gy SBRT to primary tumor, nephrectomy 4 weeks later. This table comes from immunoSEQ multiplex PCR, and its TCRdb copy is limited to in-frame clones, with some not included. Among about 49,000 clones, about 83% were seen once, and the ten largest hold about a third. The sample here was blood, taken from a patient whose treatment included radiotherapy and nephrectomy. The receptors originated from a woman aged 70-85 years with renal cell carcinoma.

V is TRBV14 and J is TRBJ2-5; TRBD1 matches at 9 bases. Unmatched junction bases numbered 6, after V lost 4 bases and J lost 0 bases. Germline V lookup: CDR1 SGHDN, CDR2 FVKESK. The CDR3 totals 16 residues. The CDR3 loop is CASSRRQGVNQETQYF. The CDR3 DNA follows: TGTGCCAGCAGCCGCCGACAGGGGGTTAACCAAGAGACCCAGTACTTC.

This chain connects TRBV9 to TRBJ2-5; TRBD2 matches 9 bases. CDR3 size: 14 residues. V shed 4 bases and J 3 bases; nucleotides not matched to a gene: 4. Germline values: CDR1 SGDLS, CDR2 YYNGEE. The CDR3 DNA sequence: TGTGCCAGCAGCTTGGGACTAGCTAAAGAGACCCAGTACTTC. Translation gives CASSLGLAKETQYF.

This chain joins TRBV5-6 and TRBJ2-3, with D perhaps TRBD1 or TRBD2 (6 bases each). Deletions cut 4 bases from V and 6 bases from J, with 12 bases between. The germline V gene has CDR1 SGHDT and CDR2 YYEEEE. The CDR3 consists of 13 residues. The CDR3 DNA sequence: TGTGCCAGCAGCCCCTCGGGGGCCGATACGCAGTATTTT. Translated, it gives CASSPSGADTQYF.

The V and J genes are TRBV5-3 and TRBJ2-1; 11 bases line up with TRBD1. TRBV5-3 is annotated as an ORF whose role is uncertain. Trimming at V came to 6 bases and at J to 9 bases, leaving 8 bases not matched to a gene. The CDR3 loop spans 14 amino acids. The CDR3 coding sequence is TGTGCCAGAACCGGGACAGGGGGGATCAGTGAGCAGTTCTTC. Residues: CARTGTGGISEQFF.

This clone was counted many times. The chain recombines TRBV4-2 with TRBJ2-7, with D uncertain. V lost 0 bases, J lost 7 bases, and 10 bases lay in between. CDR1 is LGHNA, CDR2 YNFKEQ, per germline. This CDR3 has 13 amino acids. This CDR3 reads CASSQDSGREQYF. DNA of the CDR3: TGTGCCAGCAGCCAAGATAGTGGGCGGGAGCAGTACTTC.

This chain uses TRBV7-2 with TRBJ2-2, with unresolved D. The CDR3 sequence is 12 residues long. V lost 5 bases to trimming and J lost 8 bases, with 9 bases between them. CDR1 SGHTA and CDR2 FQGNSA come from the germline V gene. The CDR3 sequence: CASSPAVGELFF. Here the CDR3 DNA reads TGTGCCAGCAGCCCGGCTGTAGGGGAGCTGTTTTTT.

A few counts support this clone. V and J are TRBV30 and TRBJ2-7, with D tentatively TRBD1 (5 bases). The V gene's germline CDR1 is GTSNPN and CDR2 SVGIG (reference sequence). The CDR3 runs 13 residues. Trimming pared 0 bases from V and 3 bases from J, leaving 9 bases between. The CDR3 DNA reads as TGTGCCTGGAGTGTACAAGGGGACTACGAGCAGTACTTC. It is translated as CAWSVQGDYEQYF.

This chain links TRBV6-1 with TRBJ2-3; a possible D gene is TRBD2 (6 bases). This CDR3 spans 13 amino acids. Germline V gene data show CDR1 as MNHNS and CDR2 as SASEGT. Trimming left V 11 bases short and J 10 bases short, with 22 bases between. CDR3 bases: TGTGCCGGAGAGGCTAACCGGGACTCTCCGCAGTATTTT. Amino acids: CAGEANRDSPQYF.

V usage is TRBV6-5 and J usage is TRBJ2-1; TRBD2 agrees at 9 bases. The CDR3 consists of 15 residues. V shed 2 bases, J shed 4 bases, and the junction held 3 bases outside the gene matches. Germline CDR1 MNHEY, CDR2 SVGAGI. The CDR3 bases are TGTGCCAGCAGTTACGGGCTAGCGGGGTACAATGAGCAGTTCTTC. Translating gives CASSYGLAGYNEQFF.

The J gene is TRBJ1-4, the V gene TRBV29-1; TRBD1 aligns across 7 bases. The J segment lost 6 bases and the V segment lost 4 bases, leaving 8 bases of the junction unmatched. The germline CDR1 and CDR2 sequences are SQVTM and ANQGSEA. The CDR3 loop spans 14 amino acids. In DNA form, the CDR3 reads TGCAGCGTTGCCCCCGGGACAGTAGATGAAAAACTGTTTTTT. This sequence encodes CSVAPGTVDEKLFF.

The chain has TRBV19 and TRBJ1-1, with 7 bases that match TRBD1. This CDR3 spans 14 amino acids. The V segment lost 5 bases and the J segment 5 bases; nucleotides outside the gene matches: 8. Germline CDR1 LNHDA, CDR2 SQIVND (reference sequence). CDR3 in DNA: TGTGCCAGTAGTTTACGACAGGGAGGTACTGAAGCTTTCTTT. Encoded protein: CASSLRQGGTEAFF.

The chain recombines TRBV6-6 with TRBJ1-1; TRBD1 might be the D (5 bases). CDR3 size: 13 residues. Looked up from germline, CDR1 is MNHNY and CDR2 is SVGAGI (reference sequence). Deletions cut 7 bases from V and 2 bases from J, with 11 bases between. CDR3 sequence (DNA): TGTGCCAGCATCATGGGGGGAAACACTGAAGCTTTCTTT. It encodes CASIMGGNTEAFF.

The chain has TRBV4-1 and TRBJ2-1, with 8 bases lining up with TRBD1. The CDR3 has 16 residues. Trimming cost V 2 bases and J 5 bases; bases outside gene matches: 8. The germline gives CDR1 MGHRA, CDR2 YSYEKL. CDR3 sequence: CASSQIGTGRNNEQFF. The CDR3 DNA is TGCGCCAGCAGCCAAATAGGGACAGGTCGGAACAATGAGCAGTTCTTC.

The J gene is TRBJ1-5, the V gene TRBV5-1; D is possibly TRBD1 (6 bases). The ends were cut back, 4 bases at V and 6 bases at J, with 20 bases in the middle. Germline CDR1 reads SGHRS; CDR2 reads YFSETQ. This CDR3 spans 16 amino acids. This CDR3 reads CASSPGQGDNRQPQHF. For the CDR3, the DNA is TGCGCCAGCAGCCCCGGGCAAGGGGACAATCGTCAGCCCCAGCATTTT.

CDR3 sequence: CTSSLGPGGPIYNEQFF. CDR3 DNA sequence: TGCACCAGCAGCCTCGGCCCGGGAGGGCCTATCTACAATGAGCAGTTCTTC. The genes are TRBV1 and TRBJ2-1; the table calls TRBD2, which could not be checked here. TRBV1 is termed a pseudogene. This CDR3 comprises 17 residues.

The chain links TRBV5-1 to TRBJ1-3, with 8 bases identical to TRBD1. The germline V gene encodes CDR1 SGHRS and CDR2 YFSETQ. Trimming removed 7 bases from V and 0 bases from J; junction bases left unmatched: 18. The CDR3 has 19 residues. The CDR3 DNA reads as TGCGCCAGCCCGGGGGAGGGCAGGGGGCTTTTCCACTCTGGAAACACCATATATTTT. It is translated as CASPGEGRGLFHSGNTIYF.

This clone was detected only once. The chain links TRBV7-9 to TRBJ1-6; TRBD1 might be the D (6 bases). Trimming took 11 bases from V and 7 from J, leaving 15 bases between them. Germline CDR1 SEHNR, CDR2 FQNEAQ (reference sequence). The CDR3 is 13 residues long. The CDR3 DNA reads TGTGCCGGGACCCGGGGGGCCAATTCACCCCTCCACTTT. Translation gives CAGTRGANSPLHF.

The rearrangement links TRBV6-5 to TRBJ1-1; D gene ambiguous. Trimming removed 5 bases from V and 6 bases from J, with 7 bases in between. The CDR3 is 11 residues long. Germline V gene sequence: CDR1 MNHEY, CDR2 SVGAGI. The CDR3, as DNA: TGTGCCAGCAGTCGGCCGCCTGAAGCTTTCTTT. Protein: CASSRPPEAFF.

The chain couples TRBV7-9 to TRBJ2-7, with TRBD2 matching 14 bases. CDR1 is SEHNR, CDR2 FQNEAQ, per germline (reference sequence). Losses at the gene ends were 5 bases for V and 3 bases for J; bases not matched to a gene: 15. The CDR3 sequence is 19 residues long. The CDR3 protein is CASSPSRSTSGRAYYEQYF. In DNA, the CDR3 is TGTGCCAGCAGCCCCTCCCGGTCGACTAGCGGGAGGGCCTACTACGAGCAGTACTTC.

This clone was picked up one time. The chain carries TRBV6-6 and TRBJ1-2; perhaps TRBD1 as D (6 bases). Trimming shortened V by 6 bases and J by 7 bases, and 15 bases separated the two germline ends. The CDR3 consists of 13 residues. Germline V gene data show CDR1 as MNHNY and CDR2 as SVGAGI (reference sequence). The DNA for the CDR3 is TGTGCCAGCAGGCCCACAGGGTACTCTGGCTACACCTTC. It specifies CASRPTGYSGYTF.

This clone was picked up a small number of times. In DNA, the CDR3 is TGTGCCAGCAGCCCCTCGTTCGGGGTACGGGAGACCCAGTACTTC. Translation gives CASSPSFGVRETQYF. This chain joins TRBV7-9 and TRBJ2-5, with D maybe TRBD2 (5 bases). Germline lookup yields CDR1 SEHNR and CDR2 FQNEAQ (reference sequence). This CDR3 contains 15 residues. V gave up 5 bases and J gave up 5 bases, with 18 bases separating them.

This clone was counted between two and nine times. The rearrangement uses TRBV10-2 and TRBJ1-5, with no clear D. V gave up 4 bases and J gave up 3 bases, with 4 bases separating them. The CDR3 runs to 12 residues. CDR1 is WSHSY and CDR2 is SAAADI in the germline V gene. The CDR3 here is CASSGINQPQHF. The CDR3 region has the DNA TGCGCCAGCAGTGGAATCAATCAGCCCCAGCATTTT.

The chain joins TRBV27 to TRBJ1-1; a weak D match, TRBD1 (6 bases). Germline V gene data show CDR1 as MNHEY and CDR2 as SMNVEV (reference sequence). CDR3 length: 16 residues. V was clipped by 3 bases and J by 5 bases, with 19 bases between them. This chain's CDR3 is CASSFRQQGFGTEAFF. The CDR3 DNA reads as TGTGCCAGCAGTTTCCGCCAACAGGGTTTCGGGACTGAAGCTTTCTTT.

The J gene is TRBJ2-7, the V gene TRBV7-2; TRBD2 aligns across 8 bases. CDR1 and CDR2 (germline): SGHTA, FQGNSA. The CDR3 is 13 residues long. Trimming cost V 6 bases and J 6 bases; bases outside gene matches: 7. CDR3 sequence reads: CASRGSGRGEQYF. The DNA of the CDR3 is TGTGCCAGCAGAGGCAGCGGGAGAGGCGAGCAGTACTTC.